This TCR beta chain was captured in a study of blood T cells in healthy people across ages. The CDR3 contains 13 residues. Trimming removed 2 bases from V and 5 bases from J, with 11 bases in between. Germline V gene sequence: CDR1 SGDLS, CDR2 YYNGEE. Donors were healthy Caucasian individuals from Russia aged roughly 6 to 95. A second PCR, run for about 6 to 11 cycles, used a sample-barcoded 5' primer plus a J-beta primer mix. TCRdb re-analysed the 5' RACE reads in MiXCR, keeping a single row per CDR3 protein. Among fewer than 2 million distinct CDR3 sequences listed, about two fifths were seen once. The source is a human donor in good health. Source material: blood. V gene TRBV9 combines with J gene TRBJ2-7; D gene ambiguous. The CDR3 loop reads CASSVSLSHEQYF. In nucleotides, the CDR3 is TGTGCCAGCAGCGTTAGTTTGAGCCACGAGCAGTACTTC.